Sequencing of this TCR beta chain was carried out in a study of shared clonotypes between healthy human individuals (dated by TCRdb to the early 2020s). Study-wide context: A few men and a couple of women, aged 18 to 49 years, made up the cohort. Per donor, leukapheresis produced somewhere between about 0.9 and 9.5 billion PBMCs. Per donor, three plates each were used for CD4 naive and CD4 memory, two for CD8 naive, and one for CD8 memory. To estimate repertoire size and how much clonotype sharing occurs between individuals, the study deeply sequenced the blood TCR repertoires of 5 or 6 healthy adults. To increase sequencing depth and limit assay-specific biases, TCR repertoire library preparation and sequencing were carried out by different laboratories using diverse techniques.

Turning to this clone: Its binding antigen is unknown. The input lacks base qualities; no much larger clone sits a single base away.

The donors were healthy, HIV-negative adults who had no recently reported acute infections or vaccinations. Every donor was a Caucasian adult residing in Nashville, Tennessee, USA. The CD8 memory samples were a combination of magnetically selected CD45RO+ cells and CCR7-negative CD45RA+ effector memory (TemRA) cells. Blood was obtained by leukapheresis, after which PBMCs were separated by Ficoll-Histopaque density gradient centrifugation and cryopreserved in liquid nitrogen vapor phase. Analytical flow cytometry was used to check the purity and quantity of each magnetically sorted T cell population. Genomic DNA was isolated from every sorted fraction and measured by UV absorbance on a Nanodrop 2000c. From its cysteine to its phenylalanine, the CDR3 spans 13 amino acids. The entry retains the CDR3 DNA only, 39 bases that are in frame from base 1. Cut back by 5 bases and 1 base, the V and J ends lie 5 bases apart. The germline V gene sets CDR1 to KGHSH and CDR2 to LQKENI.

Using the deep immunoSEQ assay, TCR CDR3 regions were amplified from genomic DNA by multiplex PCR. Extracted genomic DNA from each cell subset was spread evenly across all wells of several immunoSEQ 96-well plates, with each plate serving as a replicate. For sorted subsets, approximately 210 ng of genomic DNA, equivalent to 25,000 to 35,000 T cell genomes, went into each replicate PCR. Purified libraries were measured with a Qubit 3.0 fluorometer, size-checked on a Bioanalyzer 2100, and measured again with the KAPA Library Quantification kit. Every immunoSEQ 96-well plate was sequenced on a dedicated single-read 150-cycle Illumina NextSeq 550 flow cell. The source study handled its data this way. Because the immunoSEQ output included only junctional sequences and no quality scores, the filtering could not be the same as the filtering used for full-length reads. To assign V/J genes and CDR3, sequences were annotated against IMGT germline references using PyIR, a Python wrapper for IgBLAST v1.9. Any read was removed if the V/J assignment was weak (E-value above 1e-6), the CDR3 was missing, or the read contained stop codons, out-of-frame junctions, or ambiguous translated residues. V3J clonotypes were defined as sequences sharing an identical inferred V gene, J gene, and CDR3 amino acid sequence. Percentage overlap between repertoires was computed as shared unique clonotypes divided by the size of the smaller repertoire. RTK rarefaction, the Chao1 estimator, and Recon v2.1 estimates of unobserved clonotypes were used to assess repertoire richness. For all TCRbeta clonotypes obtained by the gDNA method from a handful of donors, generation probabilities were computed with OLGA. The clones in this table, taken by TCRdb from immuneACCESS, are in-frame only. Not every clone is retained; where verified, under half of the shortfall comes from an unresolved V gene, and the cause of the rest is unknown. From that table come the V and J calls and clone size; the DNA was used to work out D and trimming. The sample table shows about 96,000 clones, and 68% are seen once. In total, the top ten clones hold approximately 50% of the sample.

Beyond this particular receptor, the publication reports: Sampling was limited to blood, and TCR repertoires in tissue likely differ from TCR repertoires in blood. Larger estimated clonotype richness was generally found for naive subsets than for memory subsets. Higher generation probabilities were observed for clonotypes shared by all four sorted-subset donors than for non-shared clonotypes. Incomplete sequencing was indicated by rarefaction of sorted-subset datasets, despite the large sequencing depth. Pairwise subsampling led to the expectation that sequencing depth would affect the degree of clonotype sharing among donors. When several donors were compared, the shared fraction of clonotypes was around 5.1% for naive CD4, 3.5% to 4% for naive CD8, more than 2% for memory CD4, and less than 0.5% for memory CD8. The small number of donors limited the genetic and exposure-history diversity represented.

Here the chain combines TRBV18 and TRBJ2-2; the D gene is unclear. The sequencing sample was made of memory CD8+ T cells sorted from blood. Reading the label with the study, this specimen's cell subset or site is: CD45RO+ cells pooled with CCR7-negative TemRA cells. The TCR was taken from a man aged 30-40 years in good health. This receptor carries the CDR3 CASSVQNTGELFF. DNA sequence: TGTGCCAGCTCAGTACAGAACACCGGGGAGCTGTTTTTT. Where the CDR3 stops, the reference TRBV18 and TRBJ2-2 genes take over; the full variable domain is NAGVMQNPRHLVRRRGQEARLRCSPMKGHSHVYWYRQLPEEGLKFMVYLQKENIIDESGMPKERFSAEFPKEGPSILRIQQVVRGDSAAYFCASSVQNTGELFFGEGSRLTVL.